Listed here is a single TCR beta chain. The data stem from a study of shared clonotypes between healthy human individuals. Sequenced by immunoSEQ multiplex PCR; TCRdb stores in-frame clones only, minus some. The table lists approximately 2.5 million clones, approximately 93% of them singletons, with about 0.38% in the top ten. This CDR3 has 13 residues. The V end lost 10 bases, the J end lost 1 base, and 11 bases lay between the germline ends. Per the germline V gene, CDR1 is LNHDA and CDR2 is SQIVND (reference sequence). This chain joins TRBV19 and TRBJ1-5; D is uncertain. Sequenced sample: naive CD4+ T cells from PBMCs. As to subset: CD45RA+ positively selected. This TCR derives from a young man in good health. Some clones in this sample may be carry-over from other donors' samples. In DNA form, the CDR3 reads TGTGCCACCGCAATGGGCAGCAATCAGCCCCAGCATTTT. Its translation is CATAMGSNQPQHF. The whole variable domain, filled in from reference TRBV19 and TRBJ1-5, reads DGGITQSPKYLFRKEGQNVTLSCEQNLNHDAMYWYRQDPGQGLRLIYYSQIVNDFQKGDIAEGYSVSREKKESFPLTVTSAQKNPTAFYLCATAMGSNQPQHFGDGTRLSIL.